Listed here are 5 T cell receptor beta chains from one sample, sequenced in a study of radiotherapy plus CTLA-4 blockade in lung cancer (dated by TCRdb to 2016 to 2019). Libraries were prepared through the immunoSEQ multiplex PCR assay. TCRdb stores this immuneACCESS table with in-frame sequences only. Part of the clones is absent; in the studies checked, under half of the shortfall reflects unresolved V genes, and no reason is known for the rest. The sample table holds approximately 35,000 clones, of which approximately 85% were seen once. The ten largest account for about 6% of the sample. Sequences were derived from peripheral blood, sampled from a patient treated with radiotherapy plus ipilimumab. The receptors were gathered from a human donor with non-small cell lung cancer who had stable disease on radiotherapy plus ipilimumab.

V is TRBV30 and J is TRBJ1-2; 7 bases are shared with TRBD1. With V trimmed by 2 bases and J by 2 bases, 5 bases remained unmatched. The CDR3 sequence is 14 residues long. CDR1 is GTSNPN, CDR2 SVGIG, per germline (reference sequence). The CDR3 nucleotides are TGTGCCTGGAGTCCCGGGACAGCGAACTATGGCTACACCTTC. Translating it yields CAWSPGTANYGYTF.

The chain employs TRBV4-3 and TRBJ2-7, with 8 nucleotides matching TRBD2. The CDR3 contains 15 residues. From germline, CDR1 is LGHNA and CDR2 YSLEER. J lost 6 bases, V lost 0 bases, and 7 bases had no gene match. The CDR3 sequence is CASSQDLSGKVEQYF. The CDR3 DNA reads TGCGCCAGCAGCCAAGATCTTAGCGGGAAGGTCGAGCAGTACTTC.

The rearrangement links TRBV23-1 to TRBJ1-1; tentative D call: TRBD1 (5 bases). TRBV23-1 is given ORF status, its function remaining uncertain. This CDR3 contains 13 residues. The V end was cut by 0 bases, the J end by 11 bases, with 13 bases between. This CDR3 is CASSQSPGLGAFF. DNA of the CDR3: TGCGCCAGCAGTCAATCCCCAGGGCTGGGTGCTTTCTTT.

CDR3 protein: CAWVDGSSYEQYF. The CDR3 DNA reads TGTGCCTGGGTCGACGGGAGCTCCTACGAGCAGTACTTC. The chain combines TRBV30 with TRBJ2-7; possible D gene TRBD2, 6 bases. Germline V gene sequence: CDR1 GTSNPN, CDR2 SVGIG (reference sequence). The CDR3 is 13 amino acids. Trimming cost V 5 bases and J 0 bases, with 11 bases left between them. Drawing the rest from reference TRBV30 and TRBJ2-7, the complete variable domain is SQTIHQWPATLVQPVGSPLSLECTVEGTSNPNLYWYRQAAGRGLQLLFYSVGIGQISSEVPQNLSASRPQDRQFILSSKKLLLSDSGFYLCAWVDGSSYEQYFGPGTRLTVT.

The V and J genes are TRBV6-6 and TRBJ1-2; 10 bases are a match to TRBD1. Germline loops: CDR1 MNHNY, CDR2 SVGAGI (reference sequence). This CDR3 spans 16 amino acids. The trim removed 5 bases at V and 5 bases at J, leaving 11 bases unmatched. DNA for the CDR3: TGTGCCAGCAGTAATCACCGGGACAGGGGTCCGTATGGCTACACCTTC. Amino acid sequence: CASSNHRDRGPYGYTF.